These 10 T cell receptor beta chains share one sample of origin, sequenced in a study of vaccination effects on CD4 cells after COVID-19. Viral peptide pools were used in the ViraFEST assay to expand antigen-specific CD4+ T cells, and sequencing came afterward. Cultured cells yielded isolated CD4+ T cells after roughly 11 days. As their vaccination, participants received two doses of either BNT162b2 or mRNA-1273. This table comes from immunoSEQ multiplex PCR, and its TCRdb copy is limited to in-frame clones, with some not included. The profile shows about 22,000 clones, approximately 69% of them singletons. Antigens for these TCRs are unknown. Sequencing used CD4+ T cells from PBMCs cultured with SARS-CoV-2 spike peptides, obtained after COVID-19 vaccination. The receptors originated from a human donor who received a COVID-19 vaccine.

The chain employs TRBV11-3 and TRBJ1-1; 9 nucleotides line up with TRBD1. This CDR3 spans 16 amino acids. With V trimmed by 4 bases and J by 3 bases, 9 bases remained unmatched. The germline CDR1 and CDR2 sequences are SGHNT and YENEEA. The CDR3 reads CASSYTGTGRDTEAFF. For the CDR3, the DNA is TGTGCCAGCAGCTACACCGGGACAGGGAGGGACACTGAAGCTTTCTTT.

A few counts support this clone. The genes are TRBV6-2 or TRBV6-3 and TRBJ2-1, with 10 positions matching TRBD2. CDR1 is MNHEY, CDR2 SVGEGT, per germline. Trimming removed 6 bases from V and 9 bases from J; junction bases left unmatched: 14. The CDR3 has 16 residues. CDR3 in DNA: TGTGCCAGCAGCCATGGAGCGGGGGGGCGGTTCGTTGAGCAGTTCTTC. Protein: CASSHGAGGRFVEQFF.

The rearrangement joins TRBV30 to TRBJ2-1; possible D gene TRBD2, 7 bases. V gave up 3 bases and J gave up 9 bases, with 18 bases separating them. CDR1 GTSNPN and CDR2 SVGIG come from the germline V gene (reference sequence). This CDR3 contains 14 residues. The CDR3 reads CAWRRGRGGSEQFF. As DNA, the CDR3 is TGTGCCTGGAGACGGGGCAGGGGAGGGAGTGAGCAGTTCTTC. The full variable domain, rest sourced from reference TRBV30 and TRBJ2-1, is SQTIHQWPATLVQPVGSPLSLECTVEGTSNPNLYWYRQAAGRGLQLLFYSVGIGQISSEVPQNLSASRPQDRQFILSSKKLLLSDSGFYLCAWRRGRGGSEQFFGPGTRLTVL.

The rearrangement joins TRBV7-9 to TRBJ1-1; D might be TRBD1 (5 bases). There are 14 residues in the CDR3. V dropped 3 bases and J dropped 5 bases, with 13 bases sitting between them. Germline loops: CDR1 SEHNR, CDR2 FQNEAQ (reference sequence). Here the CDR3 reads CASSLDMFRTEAFF. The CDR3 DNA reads TGTGCCAGCAGCTTGGACATGTTTAGGACTGAAGCTTTCTTT.

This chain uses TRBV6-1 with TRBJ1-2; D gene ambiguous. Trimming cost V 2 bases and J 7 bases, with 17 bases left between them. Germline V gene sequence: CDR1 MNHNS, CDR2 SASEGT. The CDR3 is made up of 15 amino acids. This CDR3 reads CASSEYFEGLFGYTF. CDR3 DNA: TGTGCCAGCAGTGAATACTTTGAGGGTTTATTTGGCTACACCTTC.

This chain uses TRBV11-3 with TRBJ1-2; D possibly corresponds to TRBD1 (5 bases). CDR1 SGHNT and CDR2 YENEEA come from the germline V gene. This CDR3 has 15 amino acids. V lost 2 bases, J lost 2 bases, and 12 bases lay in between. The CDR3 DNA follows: TGTGCCAGCAGCTTACCCTTTGGGACGAACTATGGCTACACCTTC. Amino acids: CASSLPFGTNYGYTF.

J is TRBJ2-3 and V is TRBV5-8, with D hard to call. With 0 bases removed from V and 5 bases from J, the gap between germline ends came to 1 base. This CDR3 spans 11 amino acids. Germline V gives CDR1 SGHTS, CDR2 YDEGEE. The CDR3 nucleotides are TGTGCCAGCAGCTTGGAAGATACGCAGTATTTT. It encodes CASSLEDTQYF.

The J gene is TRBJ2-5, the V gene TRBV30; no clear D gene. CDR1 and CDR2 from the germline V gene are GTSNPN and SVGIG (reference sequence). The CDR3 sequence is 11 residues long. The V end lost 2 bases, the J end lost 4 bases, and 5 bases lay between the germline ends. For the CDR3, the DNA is TGTGCCTGGAGTCCCGTAGAGACCCAGTACTTC. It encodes CAWSPVETQYF. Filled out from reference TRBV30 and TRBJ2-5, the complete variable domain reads SQTIHQWPATLVQPVGSPLSLECTVEGTSNPNLYWYRQAAGRGLQLLFYSVGIGQISSEVPQNLSASRPQDRQFILSSKKLLLSDSGFYLCAWSPVETQYFGPGTRLLVL.

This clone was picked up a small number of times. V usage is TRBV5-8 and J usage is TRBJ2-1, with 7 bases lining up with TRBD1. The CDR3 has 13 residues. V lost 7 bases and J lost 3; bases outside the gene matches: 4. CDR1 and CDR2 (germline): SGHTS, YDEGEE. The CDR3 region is CASQDRFYNEQFF. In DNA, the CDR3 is TGTGCCAGCCAGGACAGGTTCTACAATGAGCAGTTCTTC.

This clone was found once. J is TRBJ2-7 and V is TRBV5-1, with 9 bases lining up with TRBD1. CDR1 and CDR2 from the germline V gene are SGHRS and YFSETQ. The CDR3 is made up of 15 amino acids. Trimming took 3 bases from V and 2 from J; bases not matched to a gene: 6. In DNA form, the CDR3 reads TGCGCCAGCAGCTATTGGACAGGGGTCCCCTACGAGCAGTACTTC. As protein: CASSYWTGVPYEQYF.